The 17 T cell receptor beta chains in this list originate from one sample, sequenced in a study of blood T cell repertoires in COVID-19. TCRdb's copy holds only in-frame clones and misses some; the assay was immunoSEQ multiplex PCR. This table holds 82,000 or so clones, roughly 89% found once. The sample taken for sequencing was PBMCs or T cells enriched from blood (not recorded which). These receptors originate from a woman aged 45 to 65 with acute COVID-19.

This clone was recorded a few times. V and J are TRBV4-1 and TRBJ2-1, with D possibly being TRBD2 (6 bases). The CDR3 is made up of 15 amino acids. Trimming took off 5 bases at V and 9 bases at J, with 20 bases between the two ends. CDR1 and CDR2 from the germline V gene are MGHRA and YSYEKL. CDR3 sequence: CASSSGGQGNIEQFF. CDR3 DNA sequence: TGCGCCAGCAGCTCCGGGGGTCAGGGCAACATTGAGCAGTTCTTC.

V usage is TRBV15 and J usage is TRBJ2-1; 8 bases fit TRBD2. Germline-derived CDR1 and CDR2 are LNHNV and YYDKDF (reference sequence). The CDR3 runs 17 residues. With 0 bases clipped from V and 6 bases from J, the junction kept 10 bases outside the gene matches. CDR3 sequence (DNA): TGTGCCACCAGCAGAGATATGAGCGGGAGAGCTCCCAATGAGCAGTTCTTC. The encoded protein is CATSRDMSGRAPNEQFF.

This clone was detected only once. The J gene is TRBJ2-3, the V gene TRBV2, with 9 bases fitting TRBD2. CDR1 SNHLY and CDR2 FYNNEI come from the germline V gene. V shed 6 bases and J 4 bases; nucleotides not matched to a gene: 8. This CDR3 contains 15 residues. The DNA for the CDR3 is TGTGCCAGCAGGGAGACTAGCGGTCCTCCAGATACGCAGTATTTT. Translated, it gives CASRETSGPPDTQYF. Filled out from reference TRBV2 and TRBJ2-3, the complete variable domain reads EPEVTQTPSHQVTQMGQEVILRCVPISNHLYFYWYRQILGQKVEFLVSFYNNEISEKSEIFDDQFSVERPDGSNFTLKIRSTKLEDSAMYFCASRETSGPPDTQYFGPGTRLTVL.

The V and J genes are TRBV3-1 (or the pseudogene TRBV3-2) and TRBJ2-1, with 13 nucleotides matching TRBD2. Per the germline V gene, CDR1 is LGHDT and CDR2 is YNNKEL (reference sequence). V dropped 0 bases and J dropped 7; count of bases not matched to a gene: 9. The CDR3 extends over 18 amino acids. The CDR3 region has the DNA TGTGCCAGCAGCCAAGACCCTCCCGGGACTAGCGGGAAGAATGAGCAGTTCTTC. This sequence encodes CASSQDPPGTSGKNEQFF.

This chain connects TRBV6-1 to TRBJ2-7; 8 nucleotides align to TRBD2. The V segment lost 4 bases and the J segment 3 bases; nucleotides outside the gene matches: 11. The germline CDR1 and CDR2 sequences are MNHNS and SASEGT. The CDR3 covers 16 residues. The CDR3 is CASSAPLTGGIYEQYF. Here the CDR3 DNA reads TGTGCCAGCAGTGCCCCGTTAACGGGGGGGATCTACGAGCAGTACTTC.

This chain joins TRBV19 and TRBJ1-3, with 8 bases lining up with TRBD1. CDR1 is LNHDA and CDR2 is SQIVND in the germline V gene (reference sequence). J gave up 6 bases and V 5 bases, and 12 bases lay outside the gene matches. The CDR3 length is 16 residues. The CDR3 reads CASSDDRGAVTNTIYF. The DNA of the CDR3 is TGTGCCAGTAGTGACGACAGGGGAGCGGTGACAAACACCATATATTTT. Full variable domain (rest looked up from reference TRBV19 and TRBJ1-3): DGGITQSPKYLFRKEGQNVTLSCEQNLNHDAMYWYRQDPGQGLRLIYYSQIVNDFQKGDIAEGYSVSREKKESFPLTVTSAQKNPTAFYLCASSDDRGAVTNTIYFGEGSWLTVV.

The chain links TRBV29-1 to TRBJ2-3; TRBD2 matches 10 bases. After removal of 3 bases from V and 6 bases from J, the junction contained 9 bases not matched to a gene. CDR1 is SQVTM, CDR2 ANQGSEA, per germline. The CDR3 is made up of 15 amino acids. The CDR3 sequence: CSVDKASGSGDTQYF. The CDR3 DNA reads TGCAGCGTTGATAAAGCTAGCGGGAGTGGGGATACGCAGTATTTT.

The chain carries TRBV11-3 and TRBJ2-3; D unclear. V lost 1 base and J 0 bases, leaving 11 bases between the germline ends. This CDR3 comprises 16 residues. Germline CDR1 and CDR2: SGHNT and YENEEA. CDR3 in DNA: TGTGCCAGCAGCTTAGCGGTAGCAACTAGCACAGATACGCAGTATTTT. It encodes CASSLAVATSTDTQYF.

The V and J genes are TRBV6-5 and TRBJ1-1, with D perhaps TRBD1 (5 bases). This CDR3 region has 13 residues. The germline gives CDR1 MNHEY, CDR2 SVGAGI. V was clipped by 8 bases and J by 1 base, with 11 bases between them. The CDR3 region has the DNA TGTGCCAGCCGTACGACAGCGAACACTGAAGCTTTCTTT. This translates into CASRTTANTEAFF.

Within the sample, this clone is medium-sized. V usage is TRBV14 and J usage is TRBJ2-1; 10 bases are shared with TRBD2. The CDR3 loop spans 14 amino acids. Germline assignment: CDR1 SGHDN and CDR2 FVKESK. The V and J ends lost 6 bases and 15 bases, in that order; junction bases with no gene match: 14. Written as DNA, the CDR3 is TGTGCCAGCAGTCTACTAGCGGGGACATCAGGACGGTTCTTC. Protein product: CASSLLAGTSGRFF.

The chain carries TRBV14 and TRBJ1-6; 7 positions match TRBD1. There are 17 residues in the CDR3. V trimming: 0 bases; J trimming: 6 bases; junction bases outside the gene matches: 8. Per the germline V gene, CDR1 is SGHDN and CDR2 is FVKESK. The CDR3 DNA follows: TGTGCCAGCAGCCAAGATCTACCAGGGGGACGTAATTCACCCCTCCACTTT. Translation: CASSQDLPGGRNSPLHF.

J is TRBJ1-1 and V is TRBV27, with D perhaps TRBD1 (5 bases). This CDR3 spans 13 amino acids. Trimming removed 5 bases from V and 3 bases from J, with 10 bases in between. Germline V gene sequence: CDR1 MNHEY, CDR2 SMNVEV (reference sequence). The CDR3 here is CASSQGWDTEAFF. The DNA of the CDR3 is TGTGCCAGCAGTCAGGGCTGGGACACTGAAGCTTTCTTT.

The J gene is TRBJ2-1, the V gene TRBV11-2; TRBD2 agrees at 9 bases. Germline-derived CDR1 and CDR2 are SGHAT and FQNNGV. This CDR3 has 15 amino acids. The V segment lost 5 bases and the J segment 7 bases; nucleotides outside the gene matches: 9. CDR3 in amino acids: CASSPLAGEGNEQFF. CDR3 DNA: TGTGCCAGCAGCCCACTAGCGGGCGAGGGGAATGAGCAGTTCTTC.

This clone was counted a few times. The rearrangement links TRBV28 to TRBJ2-7; perhaps TRBD1 as D (5 bases). Germline V lookup: CDR1 MDHEN, CDR2 SYDVKM. Trimming removed 6 bases from V and 0 bases from J, with 15 bases in between. This CDR3 region has 15 residues. Here the CDR3 DNA reads TGTGCCAGCAGATGGGGCTCTGGCAGCTCCTACGAGCAGTACTTC. This translates into CASRWGSGSSYEQYF.

The chain couples TRBV4-2 to TRBJ1-2; TRBD1 agrees at 8 bases. Germline CDR1 is LGHNA and CDR2 is YNFKEQ. The CDR3 covers 18 residues. V was clipped by 4 bases and J by 6 bases; unmatched bases: 19. As DNA, the CDR3 is TGTGCCAGCAGCCTCCATGTCACAGGGGGAACGAAAGGGAATGGCTACACCTTC. Translation gives CASSLHVTGGTKGNGYTF.

The chain employs TRBV9 and TRBJ2-3; a possible D gene is TRBD2 (5 bases). V was cut by 4 bases and J by 5 bases, with 20 bases left in between. Germline CDR1 and CDR2: SGDLS and YYNGEE. The CDR3 consists of 16 residues. DNA of the CDR3: TGTGCCAGCAGCTCCGGGGTAGGGATCTTTGAAGATACGCAGTATTTT. Translated, it gives CASSSGVGIFEDTQYF.

Note on this clone: Other DNA sequences in the sample encode the same CDR3. The rearrangement uses TRBV7-2 and TRBJ2-3, with D unclear. Trimming cost V 4 bases and J 2 bases, with 4 bases left between them. Germline V gene lookup returns CDR1 SGHTA and CDR2 FQGNSA. The CDR3 loop spans 12 amino acids. The CDR3 spells CASSSFTDTQYF. In DNA, the CDR3 is TGTGCCAGCAGCTCGTTCACAGATACGCAGTATTTT.